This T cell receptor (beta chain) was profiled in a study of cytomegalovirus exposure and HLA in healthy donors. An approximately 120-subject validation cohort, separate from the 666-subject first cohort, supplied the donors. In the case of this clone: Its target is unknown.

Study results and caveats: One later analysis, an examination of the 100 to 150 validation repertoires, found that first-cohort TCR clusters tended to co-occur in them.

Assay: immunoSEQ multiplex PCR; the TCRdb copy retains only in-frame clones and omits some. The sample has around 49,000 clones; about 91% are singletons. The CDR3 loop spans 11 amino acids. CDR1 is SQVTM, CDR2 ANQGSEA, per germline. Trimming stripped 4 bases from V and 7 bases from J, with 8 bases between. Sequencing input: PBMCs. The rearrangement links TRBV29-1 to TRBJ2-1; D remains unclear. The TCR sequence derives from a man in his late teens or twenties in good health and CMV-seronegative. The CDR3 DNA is TGCAGCGTTGCGGAGAGTAATGAGCAGTTCTTC. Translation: CSVAESNEQFF.